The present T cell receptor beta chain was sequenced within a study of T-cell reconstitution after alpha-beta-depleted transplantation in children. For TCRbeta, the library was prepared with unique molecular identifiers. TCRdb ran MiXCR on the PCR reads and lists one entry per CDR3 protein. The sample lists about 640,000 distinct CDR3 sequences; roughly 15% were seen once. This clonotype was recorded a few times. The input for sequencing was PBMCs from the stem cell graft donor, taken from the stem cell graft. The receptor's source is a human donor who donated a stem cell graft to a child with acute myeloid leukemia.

DNA of the CDR3: TGCGCCAGCAGCTTGGAAGTCAGTTTGGATGAGCAGTTCTTC. This sequence encodes CASSLEVSLDEQFF. J is TRBJ2-1 and V is TRBV5-1; D gene ambiguous. Germline loops: CDR1 SGHRS, CDR2 YFSETQ. The CDR3 has 14 amino acids. Trimming took 0 bases from V and 8 from J, leaving 12 bases between them.